Presented here are 13 T cell receptor beta chains from one specimen sequenced in a study of beta chain features in type 1 diabetes. These receptors' targets are unknown. The whole isolated RNA underwent reverse transcription, so sequencing captured expressed TCRB transcripts. Sequencing used immunoSEQ multiplex PCR; TCRdb keeps in-frame clones, though not all of them. The table has fewer than 300,000 clones, 9.5% to 13% seen once. Study-wide results and caveats: Type 1 diabetes patients had moderately but significantly shorter TCRB CDR3s in all four CD4+ subsets.

Sequencing used naive CD4+ T cells from blood. Receptor source: a man between 25 and 39 years old with type 1 diabetes.

The genes are TRBV30 and TRBJ1-2; no clear D. The CDR3 totals 15 residues. V dropped 0 bases and J dropped 4 bases, with 15 bases sitting between them. The germline CDR1 and CDR2 sequences are GTSNPN and SVGIG (reference sequence). This chain's CDR3 is CAWSVPRLWPYGYTF. DNA for the CDR3: TGTGCCTGGAGTGTACCAAGACTTTGGCCCTATGGCTACACCTTC.

The rearrangement uses TRBV6-5 and TRBJ2-1, with a possible D match to TRBD2 (7 bases). The CDR3 consists of 13 residues. Germline CDR1 reads MNHEY; CDR2 reads SVGAGI. Deletions cut 5 bases from V and 8 bases from J, with 13 bases between. Here the CDR3 reads CASSEVGGDEQFF. The CDR3 region has the DNA TGTGCCAGCAGTGAAGTAGGGGGGGATGAGCAGTTCTTC.

V gene TRBV7-9 combines with J gene TRBJ2-1, with 12 bases lining up with TRBD2. The germline V gene encodes CDR1 SEHNR and CDR2 FQNEAQ (reference sequence). This CDR3 spans 16 amino acids. Trimming at V came to 3 bases and at J to 8 bases, leaving 8 bases not matched to a gene. DNA of the CDR3: TGTGCCAGCAGCTTTGCTAGCGGGGGGGCAGCTGATGAGCAGTTCTTC. Translated, it gives CASSFASGGAADEQFF.

This chain joins TRBV27 and TRBJ1-6; no firm D call. V lost 4 bases, J lost 3 bases, and 7 bases lay in between. Germline loops: CDR1 MNHEY, CDR2 SMNVEV (reference sequence). The CDR3 length is 14 residues. The CDR3 DNA follows: TGTGCCAGCAGTTCCGTCAGCTATAATTCACCCCTCCACTTT. It encodes CASSSVSYNSPLHF.

The chain uses TRBV4-3 and TRBJ2-4; 12 bases match TRBD1. The V and J ends lost 4 bases and 7 bases, in that order; junction bases with no gene match: 2. This CDR3 is built from 14 residues. Germline V CDR1 and CDR2: LGHNA, YSLEER. The CDR3 DNA reads as TGCGCCAGCAGCCCGGGACAGGGGGCGAACATTCAGTACTTC. This translates into CASSPGQGANIQYF.

A remark on this clone: Other DNA sequences in the sample encode the same CDR3. This chain uses TRBV18 with TRBJ2-5; TRBD2 might be the D (6 bases). CDR1 and CDR2 (germline): KGHSH, LQKENI. The CDR3 is 13 amino acids. The V end was cut by 3 bases, the J end by 2 bases, with 7 bases between. The CDR3 region is CASSPGGQETQYF. CDR3 nucleotides: TGTGCCAGCTCACCGGGGGGACAAGAGACCCAGTACTTC.

CDR3 bases: TGCAGCGTCCTGAGGACCGCGGGGGGCTACACCTTC. Its translation is CSVLRTAGGYTF. V and J are TRBV29-1 and TRBJ1-2; D ambiguous. Germline CDR1 SQVTM, CDR2 ANQGSEA. This CDR3 comprises 12 residues. V was cut by 6 bases and J by 8 bases, with 16 bases left in between.

The chain is built from TRBV19 and TRBJ1-1; no reliable D call. The germline V gene has CDR1 LNHDA and CDR2 SQIVND (reference sequence). V dropped 5 bases and J dropped 6 bases, with 10 bases sitting between them. The CDR3 runs to 12 residues. In DNA form, the CDR3 reads TGTGCCAGTAGTTCTAGGTGGTCTGAAGCTTTCTTT. Translation gives CASSSRWSEAFF.

This chain connects TRBV9 to TRBJ1-5; no clear D gene. V lost 0 bases to trimming and J lost 5 bases, with 12 bases between them. The CDR3 extends over 15 amino acids. In germline, CDR1 is SGDLS, CDR2 YYNGEE. The CDR3, as DNA: TGTGCCAGCAGCGTAGGAGGAGGGTTCGATCAGCCCCAGCATTTT. It specifies CASSVGGGFDQPQHF.

This clone was counted a few times. The V and J genes are TRBV18 and TRBJ2-1; possibly TRBD2 for D (6 bases). The germline V gene encodes CDR1 KGHSH and CDR2 LQKENI. CDR3 length: 13 residues. The V and J ends lost 3 bases and 5 bases respectively, with 8 bases between them. CDR3 in amino acids: CASSPSSDNEQFF. DNA for the CDR3: TGTGCCAGCTCACCGTCTAGCGACAATGAGCAGTTCTTC.

This clone was counted a few times. The chain carries TRBV27 and TRBJ2-1; D is possibly TRBD2 (5 bases). Trimming left V 9 bases short and J 9 bases short, with 21 bases between. Germline CDR1 MNHEY, CDR2 SMNVEV (reference sequence). The CDR3 is 14 residues long. The CDR3 bases are TGTGCCAGTGCCGGTCGCGGGCGGTACCGTGAGCAGTTCTTC. Protein product: CASAGRGRYREQFF.

J is TRBJ2-2 and V is TRBV2, with a tentative D call TRBD2 (5 bases). Germline V gives CDR1 SNHLY, CDR2 FYNNEI. V gave up 6 bases and J gave up 3 bases, with 8 bases separating them. This CDR3 comprises 13 residues. The CDR3 DNA reads as TGTGCCAGCAGCCGGGATTACACCGGGGAGCTGTTTTTT. It codes for CASSRDYTGELFF.

The gene calls are TRBV25-1 and TRBJ1-1, with D tentatively TRBD1 (5 bases). The CDR3 loop spans 12 amino acids. Germline assignment: CDR1 MGHDK and CDR2 SYGVNS. The V end lost 4 bases, the J end lost 3 bases, and 6 bases lay between the germline ends. CDR3: CASSGRDTEAFF. The CDR3 bases are TGTGCCAGCAGTGGCAGGGACACTGAAGCTTTCTTT.